This T cell receptor (beta chain) was obtained from a study of metastatic and nonmetastatic thyroid tumors (TCRdb year 2020). Study-level background: For patients with malignant and with benign thyroid disease, the researchers compared repertoires between peripheral blood samples and tumor or nodule tissue samples.

Library preparation used PCR. Sequencing was performed on an Illumina HiSeq 4000. The TCR beta-chain CDR3 region of each patient was profiled by high-throughput sequencing. Processing in the source paper ran as follows. Drawing on CDR3 differences between clinicopathological groups, the researchers built a classifier meant to tell apart patients with distant-metastatic papillary thyroid cancer. The Shannon index was used to measure repertoire diversity, and the Morisita-Horn index was used to measure how similar tumor and blood repertoires were. Using fastp trimming at Q25 and MiXCR clonotype assembly, TCRdb reanalyzed the public sequencing data and kept in-frame beta chains. TCRdb, not the original authors, processed these V and J calls. The sample table records fewer than 35,000 clones; 15% to 20% of these occur just once. Of the sample, around 12% is held by the ten largest clones. None of the patients had been given any treatment before thyroid surgery. Patient clinical samples collected from about 2011 to 2018 were retrospectively analysed using T-cell receptor beta sequencing.

Worth noting for this clone: The target of this receptor is not known. The sample holds no much larger clone one base away, and base qualities are not on file.

Summary of the overall study and its limitations: TCR beta diversity was reported as significantly higher in malignant tumors than in benign nodules, in both blood and tumor samples.

Sequences were obtained from blood. The sequence was collected from a male donor with papillary thyroid cancer or a benign thyroid nodule (not recorded which). Some clones in this sample may be carry-over from other donors' samples.

CDR3 loop: CASSYKSGLGLAYGYTF. The DNA sequence is as follows: TGTGCCAGCAGTTACAAGTCCGGCTTGGGGCTTGCCTATGGCTACACCTTC. Recombination connected TRBV6-9 to TRBJ1-2; the D segment could be TRBD1, given 5 matching bases. The CDR3 runs 17 amino acids, cysteine and phenylalanine included. The DNA shown is the 51-base CDR3, in frame from base 1. V loses 3 bases, J loses 4 bases, and the germline ends lie 21 bases apart. CDR1 and CDR2 (MNHGY, SVAAGI) derive from the germline V gene.